Listed here are 29 T cell receptor beta chains from one sample, sequenced in a study of beta chain features in type 1 diabetes. Study conclusions and caveats: Across all four CD4+ subsets, people with type 1 diabetes showed modestly shorter TCRB CDR3s.

Sequencing targeted expressed TCRB transcripts, as all isolated RNA had been reverse transcribed. The repertoire was sequenced with immunoSEQ multiplex PCR; TCRdb's copy has only in-frame clones and lacks some. The sample has over 150,000 clones; about a tenth are singletons. No antigen is known for these receptors. The sequenced sample was central memory CD4+ T cells from blood. The receptors come from a man aged 25-45 years with type 1 diabetes.

The V call is TRBV20-1, the J call TRBJ1-1, with TRBD1 matching 7 bases. Germline CDR1 reads DFQATT; CDR2 reads SNEGSKA (reference sequence). The V gene end was trimmed by 5 bases and the J gene end by 8 bases; junction bases not matched to a gene: 5. The CDR3 runs to 11 residues. The CDR3 DNA follows: TGCAGTGCTGAACGGGACAGCGAAGCTTTCTTT. This codes for CSAERDSEAFF.

This clone has more than one count but fewer than ten. The chain recombines TRBV2 with TRBJ1-2, with 11 bases lining up with TRBD1. CDR1 is SNHLY and CDR2 is FYNNEI in the germline V gene. V dropped 5 bases and J dropped 8; count of bases not matched to a gene: 4. This CDR3 is built from 13 residues. The CDR3 DNA reads TGTGCCAGCAGTTCGGGACAGGGGGACGGCTACACCTTC. Its protein product is CASSSGQGDGYTF.

The rearrangement joins TRBV6-6 to TRBJ2-3, with TRBD2 matching 8 bases. V was clipped by 5 bases and J by 6 bases; unmatched bases: 7. Germline CDR1 is MNHNY and CDR2 is SVGAGI (reference sequence). This CDR3 contains 14 residues. The CDR3 sequence: CASSKSGRGDTQYF. CDR3 coding DNA: TGTGCCAGCAGTAAAAGCGGGAGAGGCGATACGCAGTATTTT.

This clone was counted a few times. The V gene is TRBV14, the J gene TRBJ2-1; D might be TRBD1 (6 bases). Germline V CDR1 and CDR2: SGHDN, FVKESK. This CDR3 is 15 amino acids long. V was trimmed by 0 bases and J by 9 bases, leaving 15 bases between them. The CDR3 DNA is TGTGCCAGCAGCCAAGAGGGGACATTGGCCACTGAGCAGTTCTTC. Translation gives CASSQEGTLATEQFF.

This clone was detected only a few times. This chain uses TRBV30 with TRBJ1-1; 8 bases match TRBD1. J lost 5 bases, V lost 5 bases, and 4 bases had no gene match. The CDR3 is made up of 12 amino acids. The germline V gene encodes CDR1 GTSNPN and CDR2 SVGIG (reference sequence). The CDR3 spells CAWDRGGTEAFF. The DNA for the CDR3 is TGTGCCTGGGACAGGGGTGGTACTGAAGCTTTCTTT.

In its sample, this clone was seen a few times. The V and J genes are TRBV12-5 and TRBJ1-2; 8 bases match TRBD1. V shed 3 bases, J shed 8 bases, and the junction held 5 bases outside the gene matches. The CDR3 sequence is 13 residues long. Looked up from germline, CDR1 is LGHNT and CDR2 is FRNRAP. The CDR3 region is CASGFGQGEGYTF. The CDR3 DNA is TGTGCTAGTGGTTTTGGACAGGGAGAGGGCTACACCTTC.

This clone was seen only a few times. This is likely a read error, given that the CDR3 carries no conserved phenylalanine or tryptophan at its end. It is unclear where the CDR3 begins or ends on the DNA, so no DNA is shown, and the CDR3 is as TCRdb lists it. The V and J genes are TRBV5-6 and TRBJ2-3; the table calls TRBD2, which could not be checked here. The CDR3 totals 13 residues, both ends included. Looked up from germline, CDR1 is SGHDT and CDR2 is YYEEEE. CDR3 sequence reads: CASSPRAGGPDRT.

There are a few counts of this clone. The chain couples TRBV30 to TRBJ1-5; D is undetermined. Germline assignment: CDR1 GTSNPN and CDR2 SVGIG (reference sequence). V dropped 4 bases and J dropped 2 bases, with 12 bases sitting between them. CDR3 length: 14 residues. CDR3 sequence: CAWNPGGGNQPQHF. CDR3 DNA sequence: TGTGCCTGGAATCCCGGAGGTGGCAATCAGCCCCAGCATTTT.

This clone showed up just a few times. This chain uses TRBV28 with TRBJ2-3; 14 nucleotides agree with TRBD2. Germline V gives CDR1 MDHEN, CDR2 SYDVKM. Trimming cost V 5 bases and J 0 bases; bases outside gene matches: 7. The length of the CDR3 is 18 residues. CDR3 loop: CASSPGTSGGGSTDTQYF. The DNA of the CDR3 is TGTGCCAGCAGTCCCGGGACTAGCGGGGGAGGTAGCACAGATACGCAGTATTTT.

This rearrangement joins TRBV18 to TRBJ1-2, with 10 nucleotides matching TRBD1. V was pared by 5 bases and J by 7 bases, with 10 bases of the junction left unmatched. The CDR3 is 15 amino acids. Per germline, CDR1 KGHSH and CDR2 LQKENI. CDR3 amino acids: CASSESGTGVSGYTF. The CDR3 region has the DNA TGTGCCAGCTCAGAATCCGGGACAGGGGTCTCTGGCTACACCTTC.

This rearrangement joins TRBV28 to TRBJ1-2; 7 nucleotides line up with TRBD1. The J segment lost 7 bases and the V segment lost 8 bases, leaving 7 bases of the junction unmatched. This CDR3 has 12 residues. Germline V gene data show CDR1 as MDHEN and CDR2 as SYDVKM. Here the CDR3 DNA reads TGTGCCAGCGAGGGGGCGCGGGGTGGCTACACCTTC. This sequence encodes CASEGARGGYTF.

The chain joins TRBV2 to TRBJ2-7; D unresolved. Germline V gene lookup returns CDR1 SNHLY and CDR2 FYNNEI. Between the trimmed V and J ends, which lost 4 bases and 0 bases, there was a span of 7 bases. The CDR3 is made up of 13 amino acids. The CDR3 bases are TGTGCCAGCAGTGGGCAGGCCTCCTACGAGCAGTACTTC. Protein: CASSGQASYEQYF.

The chain uses TRBV27 and TRBJ2-5; the D gene is possibly TRBD1 (6 bases). The germline gives CDR1 MNHEY, CDR2 SMNVEV (reference sequence). V lost 3 bases to trimming and J lost 0 bases, with 8 bases between them. The CDR3 covers 14 residues. The CDR3 spells CASSFRQDQETQYF. The CDR3, as DNA: TGTGCCAGCAGTTTCCGACAGGACCAAGAGACCCAGTACTTC.

This chain links TRBV14 with TRBJ2-3, with TRBD2 matching over 8 bases. The ends lost 0 bases at V and 5 bases at J; junction bases unmatched: 13. CDR1 is SGHDN, CDR2 FVKESK, per germline. The CDR3 length is 18 residues. The CDR3 DNA reads TGTGCCAGCAGCCAAGACTTTTACGGGAGGGCCTCGAAAGATACGCAGTATTTT. Amino acids: CASSQDFYGRASKDTQYF.

The rearrangement joins TRBV9 to TRBJ2-1; 9 nucleotides match TRBD1. The trim removed 0 bases at V and 6 bases at J, leaving 7 bases unmatched. Looked up from germline, CDR1 is SGDLS and CDR2 is YYNGEE. This CDR3 has 16 residues. CDR3 DNA: TGTGCCAGCAGCGTAGAGAACAGGGGGCGACTCAATGAGCAGTTCTTC. Amino acid sequence: CASSVENRGRLNEQFF.

This clone was detected ten times or more. V usage is TRBV19 and J usage is TRBJ1-2; D gene uncertain. V was clipped by 3 bases and J by 6 bases, with 14 bases between them. CDR3 length: 14 amino acids. Per germline, CDR1 LNHDA and CDR2 SQIVND (reference sequence). CDR3 in DNA: TGTGCCAGTAGTATTCGCGGGGAGTTAGATGGCTACACCTTC. It yields the protein CASSIRGELDGYTF.

This clone appeared a few times. The rearrangement joins TRBV19 to TRBJ2-3, with 13 nucleotides matching TRBD2. Germline V lookup: CDR1 LNHDA, CDR2 SQIVND (reference sequence). The J segment lost 1 base and the V segment lost 7 bases, leaving 8 bases of the junction unmatched. The CDR3 has 17 residues. The chain's CDR3 is CASNGLAGVRGTDTQYF. The CDR3 nucleotides read TGTGCCAGTAACGGACTAGCGGGAGTGAGGGGCACAGATACGCAGTATTTT.

The rearrangement links TRBV11-2 to TRBJ2-7; tentative D call: TRBD2 (5 bases). Trimming took off 9 bases at V and 1 base at J, with 19 bases between the two ends. The CDR3 covers 15 residues. Germline V gene data show CDR1 as SGHAT and CDR2 as FQNNGV. The CDR3 loop reads CASSPLRTGSYEQYF. CDR3 nucleotides: TGTGCCAGTAGCCCACTCCGCACGGGATCCTACGAGCAGTACTTC.

The J gene is TRBJ1-1, the V gene TRBV7-9, with D uncertain. CDR3 length equals 16 residues. Between the trimmed V and J ends, which lost 3 bases and 3 bases, there was a span of 17 bases. CDR1 is SEHNR and CDR2 is FQNEAQ in the germline V gene (reference sequence). For the CDR3, the DNA is TGTGCCAGCAGCTTCTTTTCTCATGGTTCGGACACTGAAGCTTTCTTT. This encodes CASSFFSHGSDTEAFF.

This clone was detected only a few times. The chain carries TRBV7-3 and TRBJ2-4, with TRBD1 as a possible D gene (7 bases). In germline, CDR1 is SGHTA, CDR2 FQGTGA. The length of the CDR3 is 17 residues. Trimming pared 4 bases from V and 3 bases from J, leaving 19 bases between. Written as DNA, the CDR3 is TGTGCCAGCAGCTCGGGACCCAGGGGGGTTGGCAAAAACATTCAGTACTTC. Protein: CASSSGPRGVGKNIQYF.

The V gene is TRBV7-6, the J gene TRBJ1-1; the D is unclear. Looked up from germline, CDR1 is SGHVS and CDR2 is FNYEAQ. Deletions cut 0 bases from V and 4 bases from J, with 12 bases between. The CDR3 runs 15 residues. The CDR3 reads CASSLAPKASTEAFF. In nucleotides, the CDR3 is TGTGCCAGCAGCTTAGCGCCGAAAGCGAGCACTGAAGCTTTCTTT.

V usage is TRBV10-3 and J usage is TRBJ2-1; D is perhaps TRBD2 (6 bases). Germline V gene lookup returns CDR1 ENHRY and CDR2 SYGVKD. The V end lost 2 bases, the J end lost 5 bases, and 13 bases lay between the germline ends. CDR3 length equals 15 residues. This CDR3 reads CAISERELDDNEQFF. The CDR3 bases are TGTGCCATCAGTGAGCGGGAGCTCGACGACAATGAGCAGTTCTTC.

Many counts were recorded for this clone. This chain uses TRBV7-2 with TRBJ2-1; D may be TRBD2 (5 bases). Germline V gene sequence: CDR1 SGHTA, CDR2 FQGNSA. Trimming left V 2 bases short and J 9 bases short, with 14 bases between. The CDR3 is 14 residues long. The CDR3 nucleotides are TGTGCCAGCAGCTTAAATCGGGGAGTCCCTGAGCAGTTCTTC. Its protein product is CASSLNRGVPEQFF.

This chain uses TRBV28 with TRBJ2-7; no definite D call. The CDR3 has 12 amino acids. Trimming shortened V by 3 bases and J by 1 base, and 4 bases separated the two germline ends. Germline values: CDR1 MDHEN, CDR2 SYDVKM. The CDR3 bases are TGTGCCAGCAGTTTTCGGTCCTACGAGCAGTACTTC. As protein: CASSFRSYEQYF.

This rearrangement joins TRBV7-9 to TRBJ2-7; 7 positions match TRBD1. Germline-derived CDR1 and CDR2 are SEHNR and FQNEAQ (reference sequence). J gave up 0 bases and V 6 bases, and 8 bases lay outside the gene matches. This CDR3 contains 15 residues. CDR3 bases: TGTGCCAGCAGAACAGGGGAAGAAGGCTCCTACGAGCAGTACTTC. It encodes CASRTGEEGSYEQYF.

The chain has TRBV7-2 and TRBJ1-2; possibly TRBD1 for D (6 bases). Germline values: CDR1 SGHTA, CDR2 FQGNSA. V was shortened by 2 bases and J by 3 bases, with 22 bases between the two germline ends. The CDR3 consists of 18 residues. In nucleotides, the CDR3 is TGTGCCAGCAGCTTAACCTCCGGCATGCGGGCAGGGGACTATGGCTACACCTTC. This codes for CASSLTSGMRAGDYGYTF.

The CDR3, as DNA: TGTGCCAGCAGGCCAACTAGGACGAGCTCCTACGAGCAGTACTTC. Protein sequence: CASRPTRTSSYEQYF. The chain links TRBV27 to TRBJ2-7; TRBD2 is a possible D gene (5 bases). This CDR3 has 15 amino acids. The germline V gene has CDR1 MNHEY and CDR2 SMNVEV (reference sequence). The germline V and J ends were trimmed by 6 bases and 0 bases, with 15 bases remaining between them.

This clone was seen more than once but under ten times. The chain combines TRBV29-1 with TRBJ1-2; D remains ambiguous. Trimming removed 3 bases from V and 3 bases from J, with 14 bases in between. The germline CDR1 and CDR2 sequences are SQVTM and ANQGSEA. This CDR3 spans 14 amino acids. The CDR3 DNA is TGCAGCGTTGAGAGTTCGGGTTTTCACTATGGCTACACCTTC. Encoded protein: CSVESSGFHYGYTF.

This clone was counted between two and nine times. The rearrangement uses TRBV7-9 and TRBJ2-4, with 7 bases fitting TRBD2. This CDR3 has 15 residues. Trimming took 1 base from V and 4 from J; bases not matched to a gene: 4. Germline lookup yields CDR1 SEHNR and CDR2 FQNEAQ (reference sequence). The CDR3 loop is CASSLDGGGKNIQYF. The CDR3 DNA follows: TGTGCCAGCAGCTTAGACGGGGGAGGGAAAAACATTCAGTACTTC. Complete variable domain (other parts from reference TRBV7-9 and TRBJ2-4): DTGVSQNPRHKITKRGQNVTFRCDPISEHNRLYWYRQTLGQGPEFLTYFQNEAQLEKSRLLSDRFSAERPKGSFSTLEIQRTEQGDSAMYLCASSLDGGGKNIQYFGAGTRLSVL.